These 27 T cell receptor beta chains were sequenced from one sample in a study of blood T cell repertoires in COVID-19. The table came from immunoSEQ multiplex PCR; TCRdb's copy has only in-frame clones and leaves some out. This table holds 250,000 to 350,000 clones, 80% to 95% found once. The sample taken for sequencing was peripheral blood. These receptors were collected from a woman younger than 45 with COVID-19, enrolled during active disease.

The genes are TRBV29-1 and TRBJ1-2; tentative D call: TRBD1 (6 bases). V lost 3 bases to trimming and J lost 5 bases, with 13 bases between them. The CDR3 length is 13 residues. CDR1 SQVTM and CDR2 ANQGSEA come from the germline V gene. The CDR3 loop reads CSVDSGDDYGYTF. CDR3 bases: TGCAGCGTTGACTCAGGGGACGATTATGGCTACACCTTC.

CDR3 amino acids: CASSERSGQGEKLFF. The CDR3, as DNA: TGTGCCAGCAGTGAAAGGTCGGGACAGGGAGAAAAACTGTTTTTT. This rearrangement joins TRBV25-1 to TRBJ1-4; 9 nucleotides align to TRBD1. J lost 8 bases, V lost 2 bases, and 6 bases had no gene match. The germline CDR1 and CDR2 sequences are MGHDK and SYGVNS. This CDR3 is 15 amino acids long. Based on the CDR3 plus reference TRBV25-1 and TRBJ1-4, the full variable domain is EADIYQTPRYLVIGTGKKITLECSQTMGHDKMYWYQQDPGMELHLIHYSYGVNSTEKGDLSSESTVSRIRTEHFPLTLESARPSHTSQYLCASSERSGQGEKLFFGSGTQLSVL.

The chain joins TRBV7-3 to TRBJ1-1, with D unresolved. The CDR3 is 13 amino acids. V dropped 6 bases and J dropped 3 bases, with 11 bases sitting between them. Germline CDR1 SGHTA, CDR2 FQGTGA. The CDR3 protein is CASSSDIHTEAFF. CDR3 DNA sequence: TGTGCCAGCAGTTCCGACATCCACACTGAAGCTTTCTTT.

The genes are TRBV3-1 (or the pseudogene TRBV3-2) and TRBJ1-1; D might be TRBD1 (5 bases). This CDR3 contains 14 residues. The germline V gene encodes CDR1 LGHDT and CDR2 YNNKEL (reference sequence). Trimming left V 3 bases short and J 1 base short, with 9 bases between. The CDR3 nucleotides read TGTGCCAGCAGCCAGGCCGACAGGAACACTGAAGCTTTCTTT. Amino acid sequence: CASSQADRNTEAFF.

The chain uses TRBV9 and TRBJ1-1, with D possibly TRBD1 on 6 matching bases. Trimming cost V 4 bases and J 3 bases, with 19 bases left between them. The CDR3 is 16 residues long. Per the germline V gene, CDR1 is SGDLS and CDR2 is YYNGEE. In nucleotides, the CDR3 is TGTGCCAGCAGCCCCAAGGGACATTTGGCGGACACTGAAGCTTTCTTT. It translates to CASSPKGHLADTEAFF.

V gene TRBV2 combines with J gene TRBJ1-2; D is unclear. The germline gives CDR1 SNHLY, CDR2 FYNNEI. The CDR3 is 12 amino acids. Trimming pared 4 bases from V and 5 bases from J, leaving 8 bases between. CDR3: CASSAERYGYTF. The CDR3 DNA follows: TGTGCCAGCAGTGCTGAGCGGTATGGCTACACCTTC.

The gene calls are TRBV18 and TRBJ1-1; tentatively, D is TRBD1 (5 bases). The CDR3 consists of 13 residues. V dropped 5 bases and J dropped 8 bases, with 15 bases sitting between them. The V gene's germline CDR1 is KGHSH and CDR2 LQKENI. The CDR3 coding sequence is TGTGCCAGCTCATCGGGGGTCGGGGAAGAAGCTTTCTTT. It translates to CASSSGVGEEAFF.

The chain employs TRBV6-5 and TRBJ1-6, with D hard to call. CDR1 and CDR2 (germline): MNHEY, SVGAGI. This CDR3 has 12 residues. Deletions cut 2 bases from V and 8 bases from J, with 4 bases between. The CDR3 nucleotides read TGTGCCAGCAGTTACACACATTCACCCCTCCACTTT. Translating it yields CASSYTHSPLHF.

The V gene is TRBV10-3, the J gene TRBJ1-2; TRBD1 matches at 9 bases. Germline V CDR1 and CDR2: ENHRY, SYGVKD. The CDR3 is 15 residues long. The ends lost 2 bases at V and 6 bases at J; junction bases unmatched: 7. The CDR3 reads CAISEKQGALNGYTF. Written as DNA, the CDR3 is TGTGCCATCAGTGAGAAACAGGGGGCGCTTAATGGCTACACCTTC.

V usage is TRBV7-2 and J usage is TRBJ1-1; D is undetermined. Between the trimmed V and J ends, which lost 7 bases and 3 bases, there was a span of 9 bases. Germline V CDR1 and CDR2: SGHTA, FQGNSA. CDR3 length equals 12 residues. In DNA form, the CDR3 reads TGTGCCAGCAAAGGAGGGTACACTGAAGCTTTCTTT. Translating gives CASKGGYTEAFF.

The rearrangement uses TRBV2 and TRBJ2-7, with D maybe TRBD2 (5 bases). Trimming shortened V by 4 bases and J by 6 bases, and 10 bases separated the two germline ends. CDR1 is SNHLY and CDR2 is FYNNEI in the germline V gene. This CDR3 comprises 12 residues. The CDR3 DNA follows: TGTGCCAGCAGTGTTGAGGGCTTCGAGCAGTACTTC. As protein: CASSVEGFEQYF.

This chain links TRBV10-3 with TRBJ1-1; a possible D gene is TRBD1 (6 bases). The length of the CDR3 is 14 residues. Trimming took off 6 bases at V and 0 bases at J, with 11 bases between the two ends. The V gene's germline CDR1 is ENHRY and CDR2 SYGVKD. CDR3 sequence reads: CAIRETGLNTEAFF. The DNA of the CDR3 is TGTGCCATCAGGGAGACAGGTCTGAACACTGAAGCTTTCTTT.

This chain joins TRBV29-1 and TRBJ1-1; a weak D match, TRBD1 (5 bases). This CDR3 has 13 amino acids. Germline values: CDR1 SQVTM, CDR2 ANQGSEA. Between the trimmed V and J ends, which lost 1 base and 1 base, there was a span of 7 bases. The DNA for the CDR3 is TGCAGCGTTGAAGTACAGGCGAACACTGAAGCTTTCTTT. This sequence encodes CSVEVQANTEAFF.

This chain uses TRBV7-2 with TRBJ2-5; TRBD1 is a possible D gene (6 bases). The CDR3 is made up of 13 amino acids. The germline V gene has CDR1 SGHTA and CDR2 FQGNSA. Trimming took off 5 bases at V and 5 bases at J, with 12 bases between the two ends. CDR3 region: CASSPLRGETQYF. CDR3 DNA sequence: TGTGCCAGCAGCCCCCTAAGGGGGGAGACCCAGTACTTC.

This chain uses TRBV28 with TRBJ2-1, with 10 bases lining up with TRBD2. Germline V gene lookup returns CDR1 MDHEN and CDR2 SYDVKM. This CDR3 contains 15 residues. The V gene end was trimmed by 5 bases and the J gene end by 5 bases; junction bases not matched to a gene: 6. This CDR3 is CASSPSGSINNEQFF. Here the CDR3 DNA reads TGTGCCAGCAGTCCTAGCGGGAGCATCAACAATGAGCAGTTCTTC. Drawing the rest from reference TRBV28 and TRBJ2-1, the complete variable domain is DVKVTQSSRYLVKRTGEKVFLECVQDMDHENMFWYRQDPGLGLRLIYFSYDVKMKEKGDIPEGYSVSREKKERFSLILESASTNQTSMYLCASSPSGSINNEQFFGPGTRLTVL.

The rearrangement uses TRBV24-1 and TRBJ2-7; 10 bases match TRBD1. Per germline, CDR1 KGHDR and CDR2 SFDVKD. With V trimmed by 4 bases and J by 5 bases, 7 bases remained unmatched. This CDR3 is built from 15 residues. This CDR3 reads CATSDPGQGTHEQYF. The CDR3 DNA is TGTGCCACCAGTGACCCGGGACAGGGGACCCACGAGCAGTACTTC.

The chain recombines TRBV20-1 with TRBJ2-5; D remains ambiguous. This CDR3 has 11 residues. CDR1 and CDR2 from the germline V gene are DFQATT and SNEGSKA (reference sequence). Trimming cost V 4 bases and J 1 base, with 4 bases left between them. The chain's CDR3 is CSATVQETQYF. As DNA, the CDR3 is TGCAGTGCTACGGTCCAAGAGACCCAGTACTTC.

This clone was counted a few times. The chain combines TRBV19 with TRBJ1-1; possible D gene TRBD1, 6 bases. CDR3 length: 16 amino acids. In germline, CDR1 is LNHDA, CDR2 SQIVND (reference sequence). V was cut by 4 bases and J by 6 bases, with 21 bases left in between. CDR3 region: CASSTKPTGWGSEAFF. As DNA, the CDR3 is TGTGCCAGTAGTACTAAGCCGACAGGATGGGGCTCTGAAGCTTTCTTT.

J is TRBJ2-1 and V is TRBV28; the D is unclear. This CDR3 region has 13 residues. Trimming took off 3 bases at V and 5 bases at J, with 8 bases between the two ends. Germline V gene lookup returns CDR1 MDHEN and CDR2 SYDVKM. The CDR3, as DNA: TGTGCCAGCAGTTTTTACAGAAACAATGAGCAGTTCTTC. It encodes CASSFYRNNEQFF.

The J gene is TRBJ1-5, the V gene TRBV5-1; D remains unclear. Deletions cut 8 bases from V and 0 bases from J, with 6 bases between. The CDR3 has 12 residues. CDR1 and CDR2 (germline): SGHRS, YFSETQ. The CDR3 loop is CARDCSNQPQHF. In nucleotides, the CDR3 is TGCGCCAGAGACTGTAGCAATCAGCCCCAGCATTTT.

The chain carries TRBV9 and TRBJ2-3, with 9 bases aligning to TRBD2. The V gene end was trimmed by 4 bases and the J gene end by 0 bases; junction bases not matched to a gene: 6. Per germline, CDR1 SGDLS and CDR2 YYNGEE. The CDR3 runs to 16 residues. The CDR3 DNA is TGTGCCAGCAGCCCGCCTGGACTAGCGAGCACAGATACGCAGTATTTT. Encoded protein: CASSPPGLASTDTQYF.

The CDR3 DNA follows: TGTGCCAGCAGTTACTCTAACTGGGGCTACACCTTC. Translated, it gives CASSYSNWGYTF. This chain links TRBV6-5 with TRBJ1-2; D remains ambiguous. V gave up 0 bases and J gave up 8 bases, with 7 bases separating them. The CDR3 extends over 12 amino acids. Germline V gives CDR1 MNHEY, CDR2 SVGAGI.

The chain links TRBV2 to TRBJ1-6, with a possible D match to TRBD1 (6 bases). Germline CDR1 is SNHLY and CDR2 is FYNNEI. V gave up 6 bases and J gave up 7 bases, with 16 bases separating them. The CDR3 sequence is 15 residues long. CDR3 in amino acids: CASRSSTGLNSPLHF. CDR3 sequence (DNA): TGTGCCAGCAGATCCTCGACAGGTCTAAATTCACCCCTCCACTTT.

V is TRBV2 and J is TRBJ1-5; 7 bases agree with TRBD1. CDR3 size: 15 residues. V shed 6 bases and J 7 bases; nucleotides not matched to a gene: 12. The germline CDR1 and CDR2 sequences are SNHLY and FYNNEI. CDR3 loop: CASRANRGRGQPQHF. CDR3 DNA sequence: TGTGCCAGCAGAGCCAACAGGGGCAGGGGGCAGCCCCAGCATTTT.

The genes are TRBV10-1 and TRBJ2-7; TRBD2 aligns across 8 bases. The junction had 7 bases not matched to a gene; V was cut back by 0 bases and J by 6 bases. From germline, CDR1 is WNHNN and CDR2 SYGVQD (reference sequence). CDR3 length: 15 residues. The CDR3 here is CASSESRAGATEQYF. The CDR3 DNA sequence: TGCGCCAGCAGTGAGTCGCGAGCGGGAGCGACCGAGCAGTACTTC.

The genes are TRBV7-9 and TRBJ1-3, with 7 nucleotides matching TRBD1. Germline V lookup: CDR1 SEHNR, CDR2 FQNEAQ (reference sequence). This CDR3 comprises 16 residues. The J segment lost 4 bases and the V segment lost 5 bases, leaving 11 bases of the junction unmatched. The CDR3 nucleotides read TGTGCCAGCAGCACGCGGGACAGAGTCACCGGAAACACCATATATTTT. Translated: CASSTRDRVTGNTIYF.

The table lists this clone with a count of one. This sequence joins TRBV6-5 and TRBJ2-2; 8 bases are shared with TRBD2. This CDR3 is built from 15 residues. CDR1 MNHEY and CDR2 SVGAGI come from the germline V gene. Trimming at V came to 1 base and at J to 6 bases, leaving 4 bases not matched to a gene. CDR3 bases: TGTGCCAGCAGTTACTTCGGGACTAGGGCCGGGGAGCTGTTTTTT. Translation gives CASSYFGTRAGELFF.